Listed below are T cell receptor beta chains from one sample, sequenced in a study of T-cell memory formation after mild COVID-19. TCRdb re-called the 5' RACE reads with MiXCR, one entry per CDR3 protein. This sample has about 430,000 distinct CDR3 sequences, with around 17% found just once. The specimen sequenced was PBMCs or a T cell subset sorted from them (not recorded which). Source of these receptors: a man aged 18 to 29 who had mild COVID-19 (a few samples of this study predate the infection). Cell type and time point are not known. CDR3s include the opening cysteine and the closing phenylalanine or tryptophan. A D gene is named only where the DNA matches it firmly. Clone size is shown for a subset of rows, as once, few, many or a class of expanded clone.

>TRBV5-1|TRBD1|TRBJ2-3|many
TGCGCCAGCCGGGACAGGGGGTCAGATACGCAGTATTTT
CASRDRGSDTQYF
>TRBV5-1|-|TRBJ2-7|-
TGCGCCAGCAGCCTGGGCAGGGGGGGAAACGAGCCGTACTTC
CASSLGRGGNEPYF
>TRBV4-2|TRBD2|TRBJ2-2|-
TGTGCCAGCAGCCACGGGACTAGCGGGGGGTTTAACACCGGGGAGCTGTTTTTT
CASSHGTSGGFNTGELFF
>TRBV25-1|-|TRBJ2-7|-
TGTGCCAGCAGTGCAGCCTTTGAAGCCTACGAGCAGTACTTC
CASSAAFEAYEQYF
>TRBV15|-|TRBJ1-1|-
TGTGCCACCAGCAGAGATTCCCGCCTGGGGAACACTGAAGCTTTCTTT
CATSRDSRLGNTEAFF
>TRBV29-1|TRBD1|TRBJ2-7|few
TGCAGCGTCCGAAAACTCGGGACAGGGTACGAGCAGTACTTC
CSVRKLGTGYEQYF
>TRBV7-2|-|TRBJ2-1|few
TGTGCCAGCAGCTTAGCAACCCTACAGGGCTATGAGCAGTTCTTC
CASSLATLQGYEQFF
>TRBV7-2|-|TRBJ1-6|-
TGTGCCAGCAGCCCCGACAGGACTTTTGCACCCCTCCACTTT
CASSPDRTFAPLHF
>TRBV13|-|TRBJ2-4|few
TGTGCCAGCAGCTTACAACATCATGATGGGATTCAGTACTTC
CASSLQHHDGIQYF
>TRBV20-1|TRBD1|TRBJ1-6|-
TGCAGTGCTAGAGATGACAGGGATAATTCACCCCTCCACTTT
CSARDDRDNSPLHF
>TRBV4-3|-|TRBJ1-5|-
TGCGCCAGCAGCCAAGATTGGGTTGACGGCAGGGCCCAGCATTTT
CASSQDWVDGRAQHF
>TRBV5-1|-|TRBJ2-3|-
TGCGCCAGCTCCCTCCAAAGCACAGATACGCAGTATTTT
CASSLQSTDTQYF
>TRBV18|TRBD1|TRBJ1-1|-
TGTGCCAGCTCGCAGGGGGGGTTTGAAGCTTTCTTT
CASSQGGFEAFF
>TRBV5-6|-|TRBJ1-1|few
TGTGCCAGCAGCTTTTCAGGGTCGACTGAAGCTTTCTTT
CASSFSGSTEAFF
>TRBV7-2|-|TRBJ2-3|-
TGTGCCAGCAGCTTGAGGCGGGATCGGGATACGCAGTATTTT
CASSLRRDRDTQYF
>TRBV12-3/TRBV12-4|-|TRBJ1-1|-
TGTGCCAGCAGTTCGGTACCGCGTACCACTGAAGCTTTCTTT
CASSSVPRTTEAFF
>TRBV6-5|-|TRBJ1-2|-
TGTGCCAGCAGTTACTCCCAAGGAGGGGGTGGCTACACCTTC
CASSYSQGGGGYTF
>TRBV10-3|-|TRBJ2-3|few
TGTGCCATCAGTGCTCAGGGGGGACGCAGAGATACGCAGTATTTT
CAISAQGGRRDTQYF
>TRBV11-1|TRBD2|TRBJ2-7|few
TGTGCCAGCAGCTCGGTAGCGGGGTCGGCGTTCGAGCAGTACTTC
CASSSVAGSAFEQYF
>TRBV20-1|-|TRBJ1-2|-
TGCAGTGCTTTAGACTATGGCTACACCTTC
CSALDYGYTF
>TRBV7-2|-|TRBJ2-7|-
TGTGCCAGCAGCTTAGGGACGGCGGGCTACGAGCAGTACTTC
CASSLGTAGYEQYF
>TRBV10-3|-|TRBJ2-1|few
TGTGCCATCAGCAGTCTAGGGCACAATGAGCAGTTCTTC
CAISSLGHNEQFF
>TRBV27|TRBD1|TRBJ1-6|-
TGTGCCAGCCGGGACAGAAATTCACCCCTCCACTTT
CASRDRNSPLHF
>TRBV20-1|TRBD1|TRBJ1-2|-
TGCAGTGCAAGGACAGGGTTCGGCTACACCTTC
CSARTGFGYTF
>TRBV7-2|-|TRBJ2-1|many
TGTGCCAGCAGCTTGCCGCCAGCGGGTGAGCAGTTCTTC
CASSLPPAGEQFF
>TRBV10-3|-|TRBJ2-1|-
TGTGCCATCAGTGACCGGGGGCGTGAGCAGTTCTTC
CAISDRGREQFF
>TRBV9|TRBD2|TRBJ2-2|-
TGTGCCAGCAGCACTGGACTAGCGGGGTGGAGCGGGGAGCTGTTTTTT
CASSTGLAGWSGELFF
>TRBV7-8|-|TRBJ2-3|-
TGTGCCAGCAGCTTAGAAGGGGCCGCCACAGATACGCAGTATTTT
CASSLEGAATDTQYF
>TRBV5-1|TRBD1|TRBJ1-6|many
TGCGCCAGCAGCTCCCAGACAGGGAATTCACCCCTCCACTTT
CASSSQTGNSPLHF
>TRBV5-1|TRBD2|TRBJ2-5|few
TGCGCCAGCAGCGCAAGCGGGAGTCGGGAGACCCAGTACTTC
CASSASGSRETQYF
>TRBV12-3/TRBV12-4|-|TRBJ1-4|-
TGTGCCAGCAGTTTAGGGACCAACGGTGGAAAACTGTTTTTT
CASSLGTNGGKLFF
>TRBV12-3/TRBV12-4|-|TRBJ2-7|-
TGTGCCAGCAGTTTTTCGAGCGTGGGCCTGAGCGAGCAGTACTTC
CASSFSSVGLSEQYF
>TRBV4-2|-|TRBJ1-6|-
TGTGCCAGCAGCCAAGATGGGGACAAGAGAACACCCCTCCACTTT
CASSQDGDKRTPLHF
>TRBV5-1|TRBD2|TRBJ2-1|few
TGCGCCAGCAGCTTGGATAGCGGGGAATACAATGAGCAGTTCTTC
CASSLDSGEYNEQFF
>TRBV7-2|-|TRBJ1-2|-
TGTGCCAGCAGCCTAAGCTACAGAATCTATGGCTACACCTTC
CASSLSYRIYGYTF
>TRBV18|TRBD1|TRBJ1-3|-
TGTGCCAGCTCACCCGGACAGGTCTCTGGAAACACCATATATTTT
CASSPGQVSGNTIYF
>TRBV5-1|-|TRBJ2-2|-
TGCGCCAGCAGCTTGGTACTAGATCCCGGGGAGCTGTTTTTT
CASSLVLDPGELFF
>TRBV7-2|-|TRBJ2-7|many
TGTGCCAGCACCATGGGGACCACCTTCGGCGAGCAGTACTTC
CASTMGTTFGEQYF
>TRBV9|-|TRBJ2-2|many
TGTGCCAGCAGCTTCCTTACCGGGGAGCTGTTTTTT
CASSFLTGELFF
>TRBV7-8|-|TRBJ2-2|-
TGTGCCAGCAGCTCCTTATACGCCGACATATCAGACACCGGGGAGCTGTTTTTT
CASSSLYADISDTGELFF
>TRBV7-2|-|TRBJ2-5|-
TGTGCCAGCAGCCGTCATGGGAGGGAGACCCAGTACTTC
CASSRHGRETQYF
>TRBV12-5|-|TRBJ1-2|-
TGTGCTAGTGGCCCGACGCGGGGGGCTAACTATGGCTACACCTTC
CASGPTRGANYGYTF
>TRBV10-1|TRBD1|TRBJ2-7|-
TGCGCCAGCAGTGAGGGGACAGGGTACGGGCAGTACTTC
CASSEGTGYGQYF
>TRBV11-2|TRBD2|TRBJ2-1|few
TGTGCCAGCAGCATGTTGACTAGCGGGGTTTACAATGAGCAGTTCTTC
CASSMLTSGVYNEQFF
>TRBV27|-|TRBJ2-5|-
TGTGCCAGCAGTTCACGGACTCTCCAAGAGACCCAGTACTTC
CASSSRTLQETQYF
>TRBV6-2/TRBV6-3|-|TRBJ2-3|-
TGTGCCAGCACCCCGACAGTTGTTCCCGATACGCAGTATTTT
CASTPTVVPDTQYF
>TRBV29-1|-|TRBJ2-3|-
TGCAGCGTTGAAGGCGGGACGCGCACAGATACGCAGTATTTT
CSVEGGTRTDTQYF
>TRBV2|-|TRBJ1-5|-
TGTGCCAGCAGAAAAAACCTACAGGGCAATCAGCCCCAGCATTTT
CASRKNLQGNQPQHF
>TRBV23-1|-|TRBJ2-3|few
TGCGCCAGCAGTCAAGAGTCCCGAGACACAGATACGCAGTATTTT
CASSQESRDTDTQYF
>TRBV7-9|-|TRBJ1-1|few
TGTGCCAGCAGCCTCATCCGGGGATCGTTGCTGAACACTGAAGCTTTCTTT
CASSLIRGSLLNTEAFF
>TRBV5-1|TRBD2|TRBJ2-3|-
TGCGCCAGCCACCGGGGGGGCTCAGATACGCAGTATTTT
CASHRGGSDTQYF
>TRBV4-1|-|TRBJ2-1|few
TGCGCCAGCAGCCAAGGGGGGCCGCGGGAGCAGTTCTTC
CASSQGGPREQFF
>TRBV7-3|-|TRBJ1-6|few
TGTGCCAGCAGCCAGACAGGCAGCTCCTATAATTCACCCCTCCACTTT
CASSQTGSSYNSPLHF
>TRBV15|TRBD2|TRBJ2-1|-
TGTGCCACCAGCCGGGGAAGCGGGGGTGAGCAGTTCTTC
CATSRGSGGEQFF